This T cell receptor beta chain was sequenced in a study of blood T cell repertoires in COVID-19. Study-level information: Donors in the United States, Italy and Spain gave samples during acute or convalescent COVID-19. From T cells, B-cell-depleted T cells, or PBMCs came the material, which was cDNA or gDNA.

Per the original methods: Nucleated cell counts were estimated from reference gene primer amplification. The method was immunoSEQ multiplex PCR; TCRdb's version includes in-frame clones alone and lacks a portion of them. That table supplies the V and J calls and clone size; D and trimming were determined from the DNA. The data contain some 150,000 clones, roughly 80% of them singletons. CDR1 and CDR2 from the germline V gene are MNHEY and SVGAGI. The trim removed 0 bases at V and 2 bases at J, leaving 7 bases unmatched. The CDR3 length is 16 residues. The sequenced sample consisted of peripheral blood. The chain uses TRBV6-5 and TRBJ2-7; TRBD2 aligns across 7 bases. The receptor was derived from a man in his 60s with acute or convalescent COVID-19. The CDR3 is CASSYSSVAGAYEQYF. The CDR3 DNA is TGTGCCAGCAGTTACTCTTCGGTTGCGGGGGCCTACGAGCAGTACTTC.